This T cell receptor beta chain was sequenced in a study of T cells in localized non-small cell lung cancer. This CDR3 contains 13 residues. The germline V gene has CDR1 SGDLS and CDR2 YYNGEE. Trimming removed 5 bases from V and 4 bases from J; junction bases left unmatched: 4. TCRdb's table, derived via immunoSEQ multiplex PCR, lists solely in-frame clones and lacks some. Among some 37,000 clones listed, more than 85% were seen once. This clonotype was sampled from a man aged 18 to 50 with stage I lung adenocarcinoma. The chain uses TRBV9 and TRBJ1-1; 8 bases align to TRBD1. Material: peripheral blood, obtained before any cancer treatment. DNA of the CDR3: TGTGCCAGCAGTGGCGACAGGGGCACTGAAGCTTTCTTT. This translates into CASSGDRGTEAFF.